The 32 T cell receptor beta chains below all came from one sample that was sequenced in a study of response to subunit inactivated influenza vaccine. MiXCR, applied by TCRdb to the RT-PCR reads, yields one record per CDR3 protein. The repertoire has 280,000 or so distinct CDR3 sequences, just over 20% of them found once; the top ten carry roughly a tenth. Sequences were derived from PBMCs from blood, sampled less than 22 months after vaccination. Receptors were obtained from a man aged 50-75 years who received an inactivated influenza vaccine.

This clonotype was observed a few times. The V and J genes are TRBV14 and TRBJ2-1, with 12 bases aligning to TRBD2. This CDR3 has 17 amino acids. The germline V gene encodes CDR1 SGHDN and CDR2 FVKESK. With 5 bases clipped from V and 4 bases from J, the junction kept 9 bases outside the gene matches. DNA of the CDR3: TGTGCCAGCAGCGGATGGACTAGCGGGACGCGGTACAATGAGCAGTTCTTC. Protein: CASSGWTSGTRYNEQFF.

Ten or more counts support this clonotype. The gene calls are TRBV6-2 or TRBV6-3 and TRBJ1-4, with a possible D match to TRBD1 (6 bases). The germline V gene encodes CDR1 MNHEY and CDR2 SVGEGT. This CDR3 region has 15 residues. V gave up 5 bases and J gave up 3 bases, with 13 bases separating them. DNA for the CDR3: TGTGCCAGCAGTCGACTCGGGACATCTAATGAAAAACTGTTTTTT. Translated, it gives CASSRLGTSNEKLFF.

CDR3: CSAKYHEQYF. Here the CDR3 DNA reads TGCAGTGCTAAATACCACGAGCAGTACTTC. The chain combines TRBV20-1 with TRBJ2-7; no clear D gene. CDR1 is DFQATT and CDR2 is SNEGSKA in the germline V gene (reference sequence). V lost 4 bases and J 5 bases, leaving 6 bases between the germline ends. This CDR3 has 10 residues.

This clonotype was picked up a small number of times. The chain has TRBV28 and TRBJ2-3; D unclear. V lost 4 bases and J 5 bases, leaving 4 bases between the germline ends. CDR3 length: 11 residues. Germline CDR1 and CDR2: MDHEN and SYDVKM. As DNA, the CDR3 is TGTGCCAGCAGTTCCAAAGATACGCAGTATTTT. Translating it yields CASSSKDTQYF.

This clonotype has just a few counts. The chain recombines TRBV6-5 with TRBJ2-7, with 7 positions matching TRBD2. The V gene's germline CDR1 is MNHEY and CDR2 SVGAGI. The CDR3 extends over 16 amino acids. V lost 0 bases and J lost 2; bases outside the gene matches: 7. CDR3 protein: CASSYSEAGVPYEQYF. DNA for the CDR3: TGTGCCAGCAGTTACTCGGAGGCGGGAGTCCCCTACGAGCAGTACTTC.

This clonotype was counted between two and nine times. V is TRBV20-1 and J is TRBJ1-5; no definite D call. The CDR3 is 13 residues long. Germline CDR1 and CDR2: DFQATT and SNEGSKA (reference sequence). V was trimmed by 4 bases and J by 0 bases, leaving 7 bases between them. Written as DNA, the CDR3 is TGCAGTGCTACGCCAGATAGCAATCAGCCCCAGCATTTT. Translated, it gives CSATPDSNQPQHF.

The V call is TRBV12-3 or TRBV12-4, the J call TRBJ1-1; D ambiguous. Trimming cost V 7 bases and J 4 bases, with 10 bases left between them. The CDR3 extends over 12 amino acids. CDR3 in DNA: TGTGCCAGCACCCGTTTTTTCACTGAAGCTTTCTTT. Amino acid sequence: CASTRFFTEAFF.

This clonotype was found a few times. The chain combines TRBV5-6 with TRBJ1-5; D possibly corresponds to TRBD1 (5 bases). V shed 4 bases and J shed 6 bases, with 17 bases lying between them. From germline, CDR1 is SGHDT and CDR2 YYEEEE. The CDR3 loop spans 15 amino acids. This CDR3 is CASSIQGAPGQPQHF. In DNA, the CDR3 is TGTGCCAGCAGCATCCAGGGAGCCCCTGGTCAGCCCCAGCATTTT. Based on the CDR3 plus reference TRBV5-6 and TRBJ1-5, the full variable domain is DAGVTQSPTHLIKTRGQQVTLRCSPKSGHDTVSWYQQALGQGPQFIFQYYEEEERQRGNFPDRFSGHQFPNYSSELNVNALLLGDSALYLCASSIQGAPGQPQHFGDGTRLSIL.

The chain recombines TRBV27 with TRBJ1-1; TRBD1 aligns across 11 bases. With V trimmed by 6 bases and J by 5 bases, 5 bases remained unmatched. The V gene's germline CDR1 is MNHEY and CDR2 SMNVEV (reference sequence). There are 14 residues in the CDR3. CDR3 in DNA: TGTGCCAGCAGAAGGGACAGGGGGTGGACTGAAGCTTTCTTT. Protein sequence: CASRRDRGWTEAFF.

The V and J genes are TRBV10-3 and TRBJ2-1; 8 bases agree with TRBD2. This CDR3 region has 16 residues. CDR1 is ENHRY, CDR2 SYGVKD, per germline. J lost 0 bases, V lost 10 bases, and 11 bases had no gene match. CDR3 residues: CATDRGAGVSYNEQFF. In nucleotides, the CDR3 is TGTGCCACCGACCGGGGAGCGGGAGTCTCCTACAATGAGCAGTTCTTC.

DNA of the CDR3: TGTGCCAGCAGCTCCACCCGTAGCGGGCCACGCCTCTCCTACGAGCAGTACTTC. This codes for CASSSTRSGPRLSYEQYF. The gene calls are TRBV5-6 and TRBJ2-7; 7 bases map to TRBD2. After removal of 3 bases from V and 0 bases from J, the junction contained 15 bases not matched to a gene. CDR1 SGHDT and CDR2 YYEEEE come from the germline V gene. The CDR3 extends over 18 amino acids.

The sample holds a few counts of this clonotype. CDR3 protein: CASSYGQNGYTF. In DNA, the CDR3 is TGTGCCAGCAGCTACGGACAAAATGGCTACACCTTC. This sequence joins TRBV13 and TRBJ1-2; D may be TRBD1 (5 bases). Looked up from germline, CDR1 is PRHDT and CDR2 is FYEKMQ (reference sequence). The CDR3 contains 12 residues. The V end was cut by 4 bases, the J end by 6 bases, with 9 bases between.

The rearrangement uses TRBV28 and TRBJ1-3; D unresolved. The CDR3 is 16 amino acids. The germline V gene encodes CDR1 MDHEN and CDR2 SYDVKM. Deletions cut 4 bases from V and 4 bases from J, with 17 bases between. CDR3 residues: CASSSPSSRDGNTIYF. CDR3 sequence (DNA): TGTGCCAGCAGTTCACCTTCGAGCAGAGACGGAAACACCATATATTTT.

The rearrangement joins TRBV14 to TRBJ2-7; D possibly corresponds to TRBD1 (5 bases). There are 13 residues in the CDR3. V was clipped by 2 bases and J by 1 base, with 6 bases between them. CDR1 is SGHDN, CDR2 FVKESK, per germline. DNA of the CDR3: TGTGCCAGCAGCCAAAGACAGTCCTACGAGCAGTACTTC. It yields the protein CASSQRQSYEQYF.

There are a few counts of this clonotype. The chain has TRBV3-1 and TRBJ1-5; the D is unclear. The CDR3 spans 12 residues. Germline V lookup: CDR1 LGHDT, CDR2 YNNKEL (reference sequence). V dropped 4 bases and J dropped 6 bases, with 7 bases sitting between them. In nucleotides, the CDR3 is TGTGCCAGCAGCCGCTCGGGTCAGCCCCAGCATTTT. Amino acid sequence: CASSRSGQPQHF.

The chain is built from TRBV3-1 and TRBJ2-7; TRBD1 aligns across 8 bases. V trimming: 4 bases; J trimming: 5 bases; junction bases outside the gene matches: 10. The CDR3 totals 15 residues. The V gene's germline CDR1 is LGHDT and CDR2 YNNKEL (reference sequence). CDR3: CASSRGGQGANEQYF. CDR3 nucleotide sequence: TGTGCCAGCAGCCGGGGAGGTCAGGGGGCTAACGAGCAGTACTTC.

The rearrangement uses TRBV9 and TRBJ1-2; no clear D gene. The V end lost 0 bases, the J end lost 8 bases, and 11 bases lay between the germline ends. The CDR3 extends over 13 amino acids. Germline assignment: CDR1 SGDLS and CDR2 YYNGEE. The CDR3 loop reads CASSVVSHGGYTF. DNA of the CDR3: TGTGCCAGCAGCGTAGTCAGCCACGGAGGCTACACCTTC. The full variable domain, its missing parts supplied by reference TRBV9 and TRBJ1-2, is DSGVTQTPKHLITATGQRVTLRCSPRSGDLSVYWYQQSLDQGLQFLIQYYNGEERAKGNILERFSAQQFPDLHSELNLSSLELGDSALYFCASSVVSHGGYTFGSGTRLTVV.

CDR3 in DNA: TGTGCCAGCAGCTTAGCAAGGGGTAGCTCCTATAATTCACCCCTCCACTTT. It yields the protein CASSLARGSSYNSPLHF. The V and J genes are TRBV7-2 and TRBJ1-6; possible D gene TRBD1, 5 bases. Germline V gene lookup returns CDR1 SGHTA and CDR2 FQGNSA. With 0 bases removed from V and 0 bases from J, the gap between germline ends came to 9 bases. The CDR3 totals 17 residues.

V is TRBV28 and J is TRBJ2-3; no clear D. Trimming cost V 6 bases and J 0 bases, with 13 bases left between them. This CDR3 spans 15 amino acids. CDR1 is MDHEN, CDR2 SYDVKM, per germline. The CDR3 is CASRARVGSTDTQYF. The CDR3 region has the DNA TGTGCCAGCAGGGCCAGAGTGGGGAGCACAGATACGCAGTATTTT. Full variable domain (missing parts from reference TRBV28 and TRBJ2-3): DVKVTQSSRYLVKRTGEKVFLECVQDMDHENMFWYRQDPGLGLRLIYFSYDVKMKEKGDIPEGYSVSREKKERFSLILESASTNQTSMYLCASRARVGSTDTQYFGPGTRLTVL.

The rearrangement links TRBV6-4 to TRBJ2-2, with D perhaps TRBD1 (6 bases). CDR1 and CDR2 from the germline V gene are MRHNA and SNTAGT. This CDR3 region has 15 residues. Trimming removed 4 bases at V and 4 bases at J, with 13 bases between. CDR3 in DNA: TGTGCCAGCAGTGCAAACACAGGGTTCACCGGGGAGCTGTTTTTT. Its protein is CASSANTGFTGELFF.

This clonotype showed up just a few times. The J gene is TRBJ2-7, the V gene TRBV28; 7 nucleotides align to TRBD1. The CDR3 totals 15 residues. V was pared by 5 bases and J by 0 bases, with 7 bases of the junction left unmatched. Per the germline V gene, CDR1 is MDHEN and CDR2 is SYDVKM. The DNA of the CDR3 is TGTGCCAGCAGTCGACCCGGGACAGCCTCCTACGAGCAGTACTTC. As protein: CASSRPGTASYEQYF.

This clonotype has only a few counts. The chain has TRBV2 and TRBJ1-6; TRBD1 matches 7 bases. Trimming at V came to 0 bases and at J to 5 bases, leaving 7 bases not matched to a gene. CDR3 length: 17 residues. In germline, CDR1 is SNHLY, CDR2 FYNNEI. In nucleotides, the CDR3 is TGTGCCAGCAGTGAAGCGCTGACAGGGTACAATAATTCACCCCTCCACTTT. It encodes CASSEALTGYNNSPLHF.

This clonotype was recorded a few times. The chain couples TRBV7-2 to TRBJ2-4, with D perhaps given as TRBD1 or TRBD2 (5 bases each). Germline loops: CDR1 SGHTA, CDR2 FQGNSA. The CDR3 spans 15 residues. Trimming took 0 bases from V and 8 from J, leaving 14 bases between them. The CDR3 DNA is TGTGCCAGCAGCTTAGCGGCAGGGAGCGGTGACATTCAGTACTTC. This gives the protein CASSLAAGSGDIQYF.

The table lists this clonotype with many counts. The chain has TRBV20-1 and TRBJ1-3; D possibly corresponds to TRBD1 (6 bases). V lost 3 bases, J lost 4 bases, and 13 bases lay in between. Germline V lookup: CDR1 DFQATT, CDR2 SNEGSKA (reference sequence). The CDR3 runs 14 residues. The chain's CDR3 is CSASWGGSGNTIYF. CDR3 nucleotides: TGCAGTGCTAGTTGGGGGGGCTCGGGAAACACCATATATTTT.

This chain joins TRBV6-5 and TRBJ1-1; tentatively, D is TRBD1 (6 bases). This CDR3 region has 14 residues. Between the trimmed V and J ends, which lost 3 bases and 3 bases, there was a span of 11 bases. The V gene's germline CDR1 is MNHEY and CDR2 SVGAGI. CDR3 sequence reads: CASSYSGADTEAFF. The DNA for the CDR3 is TGTGCCAGCAGTTATTCGGGGGCTGACACTGAAGCTTTCTTT.

This clonotype was seen ten or more times. The CDR3 protein is CASWKVGQGNNEQFF. In nucleotides, the CDR3 is TGTGCCAGCTGGAAGGTGGGACAGGGTAACAATGAGCAGTTCTTC. This chain connects TRBV12-3 or TRBV12-4 to TRBJ2-1; 9 bases fit TRBD1. The CDR3 runs to 15 residues. The junction had 10 bases not matched to a gene; V was cut back by 8 bases and J by 5 bases.

This clonotype showed up just a few times. The chain uses TRBV5-1 and TRBJ1-1, with TRBD1 matching over 7 bases. The length of the CDR3 is 15 residues. J was trimmed by 1 base and V by 6 bases; bases with no gene match: 9. Looked up from germline, CDR1 is SGHRS and CDR2 is YFSETQ. For the CDR3, the DNA is TGCGCCAGCAACCCAAATACAGGGGCGAACACTGAAGCTTTCTTT. Encoded protein: CASNPNTGANTEAFF.

V usage is TRBV20-1 and J usage is TRBJ2-1; 8 nucleotides align to TRBD2. The V gene's germline CDR1 is DFQATT and CDR2 SNEGSKA (reference sequence). The CDR3 totals 15 residues. Trimming cost V 2 bases and J 2 bases; bases outside gene matches: 5. Here the CDR3 reads CSARTLAGTYNEQFF. CDR3 DNA: TGCAGTGCTAGAACATTAGCGGGAACCTACAATGAGCAGTTCTTC.

The sample holds a few counts of this clonotype. The J gene is TRBJ2-1, the V gene TRBV7-8, with TRBD2 identical over 7 bases. CDR3 size: 19 residues. Germline trimming cut 2 bases from V and 7 bases from J; bases unmatched to any gene: 20. CDR1 and CDR2 from the germline V gene are SGHVS and FQNEAQ. In DNA, the CDR3 is TGTGCCAGCAGCTTACGTCGTCCGTGGGCTAGCGGCTTTGTTAATGAGCAGTTCTTC. This gives the protein CASSLRRPWASGFVNEQFF.

This clonotype was seen more than once but under ten times. The J gene is TRBJ2-7, the V gene TRBV9; perhaps TRBD1 as D (6 bases). The CDR3 covers 13 residues. The germline gives CDR1 SGDLS, CDR2 YYNGEE. The V gene lost 5 bases and the J gene lost 2 bases, with 11 bases spanning the gap. CDR3 nucleotides: TGTGCCAGCAGTCCAGGGGTGGCCTACGAGCAGTACTTC. Translated, it gives CASSPGVAYEQYF. Full variable domain (rest looked up from reference TRBV9 and TRBJ2-7): DSGVTQTPKHLITATGQRVTLRCSPRSGDLSVYWYQQSLDQGLQFLIQYYNGEERAKGNILERFSAQQFPDLHSELNLSSLELGDSALYFCASSPGVAYEQYFGPGTRLTVT.

This clonotype was counted only a few times. V gene TRBV5-1 combines with J gene TRBJ1-3, with D possibly matching TRBD1 (5 bases). V lost 0 bases and J lost 0, with 7 bases in between. Germline lookup yields CDR1 SGHRS and CDR2 YFSETQ. This CDR3 is built from 15 residues. Here the CDR3 DNA reads TGCGCCAGCAGCTTGGGGGACGGCTCTGGAAACACCATATATTTT. Amino acid sequence: CASSLGDGSGNTIYF.

This clonotype was picked up many times. The V call is TRBV6-5, the J call TRBJ1-2; 9 bases are shared with TRBD1. Germline assignment: CDR1 MNHEY and CDR2 SVGAGI. The length of the CDR3 is 14 residues. Losses at the gene ends were 4 bases for V and 3 bases for J; bases not matched to a gene: 3. For the CDR3, the DNA is TGTGCCAGCAGTTCCGGACAGGGGTACTATGGCTACACCTTC. The encoded protein is CASSSGQGYYGYTF.